One sample yielded the 5 T cell receptor beta chains listed below, sequenced in a study of blood T cell repertoires in COVID-19. Generated by immunoSEQ multiplex PCR, the TCRdb table keeps only in-frame clones and is missing some. This table has 250,000 to 300,000 clones, 88% appearing once. The sample taken for sequencing was PBMCs or T cells enriched from blood (not recorded which). The source is a young woman who had recovered from COVID-19.

This chain links TRBV27 with TRBJ2-7, with TRBD2 matching 9 bases. The CDR3 length is 13 residues. J was trimmed by 2 bases and V by 8 bases; bases with no gene match: 4. CDR1 is MNHEY and CDR2 is SMNVEV in the germline V gene (reference sequence). This chain's CDR3 is CASGIAGAYEQYF. In nucleotides, the CDR3 is TGTGCCAGCGGAATAGCGGGGGCCTACGAGCAGTACTTC.

V is TRBV7-9 and J is TRBJ1-2; possible D gene TRBD1, 6 bases. V was clipped by 6 bases and J by 6 bases, with 14 bases between them. The CDR3 is 13 amino acids. Germline assignment: CDR1 SEHNR and CDR2 FQNEAQ (reference sequence). CDR3 sequence reads: CASSRTGLDGYTF. Here the CDR3 DNA reads TGTGCCAGCAGTCGAACAGGGCTGGATGGCTACACCTTC.

The chain employs TRBV11-2 and TRBJ2-1; the match to TRBD1 covers 8 bases. The CDR3 is 13 amino acids. The V gene's germline CDR1 is SGHAT and CDR2 FQNNGV. V lost 5 bases, J lost 9 bases, and 6 bases stayed unmatched. The CDR3 region is CASSEDRDGEQFF. The CDR3 region has the DNA TGTGCCAGCAGCGAGGACAGGGACGGTGAGCAGTTCTTC.

This clone was seen only a few times. This chain connects TRBV24-1 to TRBJ1-1; 8 nucleotides line up with TRBD1. The V gene's germline CDR1 is KGHDR and CDR2 SFDVKD. V shed 9 bases, J shed 3 bases, and the junction held 5 bases outside the gene matches. The CDR3 spans 13 residues. The CDR3, as DNA: TGTGCCACCCAGGGGGCACGGCACACTGAAGCTTTCTTT. It encodes CATQGARHTEAFF.

With respect to this clone: This sample also contains other DNA sequences that code for the same CDR3. This sequence joins TRBV28 and TRBJ2-1; 11 bases agree with TRBD2. The germline V gene encodes CDR1 MDHEN and CDR2 SYDVKM. Trimming took 3 bases from V and 4 from J; bases not matched to a gene: 5. The CDR3 extends over 16 amino acids. The CDR3 sequence: CASSFLTSGSYNEQFF. The CDR3 coding sequence is TGTGCCAGCAGTTTCCTCACTAGCGGGAGTTACAATGAGCAGTTCTTC.